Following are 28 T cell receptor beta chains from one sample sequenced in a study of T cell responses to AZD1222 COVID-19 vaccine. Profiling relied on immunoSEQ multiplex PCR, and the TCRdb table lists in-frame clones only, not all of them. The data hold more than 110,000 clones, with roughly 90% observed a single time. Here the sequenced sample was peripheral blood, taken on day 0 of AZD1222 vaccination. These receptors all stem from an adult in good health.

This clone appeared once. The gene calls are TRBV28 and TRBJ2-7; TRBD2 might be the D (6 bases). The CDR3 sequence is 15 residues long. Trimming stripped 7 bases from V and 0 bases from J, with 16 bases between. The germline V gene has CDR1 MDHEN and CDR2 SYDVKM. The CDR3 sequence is CASTLGTVSSYEQYF. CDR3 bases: TGTGCCAGCACCCTCGGGACTGTAAGCTCCTACGAGCAGTACTTC.

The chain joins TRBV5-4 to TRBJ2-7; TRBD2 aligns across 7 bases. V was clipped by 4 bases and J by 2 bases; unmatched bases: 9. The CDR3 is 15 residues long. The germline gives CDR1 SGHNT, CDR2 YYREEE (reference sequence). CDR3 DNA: TGTGCCAGCAGCGCCGGGACTAACCTAGCCTACGAGCAGTACTTC. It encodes CASSAGTNLAYEQYF.

The CDR3: CASSQDGPLGGSAFF. The CDR3 DNA sequence: TGTGCCAGCAGCCAAGATGGGCCCCTGGGGGGGTCAGCTTTCTTT. The J gene is TRBJ1-1, the V gene TRBV4-2; D is perhaps TRBD1 (5 bases). The CDR3 sequence is 15 residues long. Germline CDR1 reads LGHNA; CDR2 reads YNFKEQ. V dropped 0 bases and J dropped 10 bases, with 18 bases sitting between them.

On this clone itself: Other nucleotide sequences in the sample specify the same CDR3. The CDR3 region has the DNA TGTGCCACCAGCAGAGAGGGGAACTATGGCTACACCTTC. Encoded protein: CATSREGNYGYTF. The chain recombines TRBV15 with TRBJ1-2; D call uncertain. Germline CDR1 is LNHNV and CDR2 is YYDKDF (reference sequence). V gave up 0 bases and J gave up 2 bases, with 4 bases separating them. This CDR3 spans 13 amino acids.

CDR3 coding DNA: TGTGCCAGCAGCTCACTTCGGGGGGGCTTGTATGGCTACACCTTC. It yields the protein CASSSLRGGLYGYTF. The rearrangement uses TRBV7-2 and TRBJ1-2; tentatively, D is TRBD1 (6 bases). Trimming removed 4 bases from V and 5 bases from J, with 17 bases in between. The CDR3 length is 15 residues. CDR1 is SGHTA, CDR2 FQGNSA, per germline. Filled out from reference TRBV7-2 and TRBJ1-2, the complete variable domain reads GAGVSQSPSNKVTEKGKDVELRCDPISGHTALYWYRQSLGQGLEFLIYFQGNSAPDKSGLPSDRFSAERTGGSVSTLTIQRTQQEDSAVYLCASSSLRGGLYGYTFGSGTRLTVV.

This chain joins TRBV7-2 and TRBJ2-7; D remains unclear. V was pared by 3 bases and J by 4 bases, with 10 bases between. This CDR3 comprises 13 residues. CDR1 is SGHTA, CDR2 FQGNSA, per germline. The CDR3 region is CASSFPTGYEQYF. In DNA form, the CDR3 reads TGTGCCAGCAGCTTCCCCACTGGTTACGAGCAGTACTTC.

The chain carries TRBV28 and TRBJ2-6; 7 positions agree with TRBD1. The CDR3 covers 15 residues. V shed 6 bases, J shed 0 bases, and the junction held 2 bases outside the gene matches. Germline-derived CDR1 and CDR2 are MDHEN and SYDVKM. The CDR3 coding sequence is TGTGCCAGCAGGACAGGGAACTCTGGGGCCAACGTCCTGACTTTC. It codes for CASRTGNSGANVLTF.

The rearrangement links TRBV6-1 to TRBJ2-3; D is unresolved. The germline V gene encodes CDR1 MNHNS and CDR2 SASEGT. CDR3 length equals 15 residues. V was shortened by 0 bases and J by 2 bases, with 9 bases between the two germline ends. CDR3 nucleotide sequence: TGTGCCAGCAGTGAAGCTGGGATCCCCACAGATACGCAGTATTTT. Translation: CASSEAGIPTDTQYF.

CDR3 sequence: CATSRAQGTGLSGGYTF. CDR3 DNA: TGTGCCACCAGCAGAGCCCAGGGGACAGGACTATCTGGTGGCTACACCTTC. The chain employs TRBV15 and TRBJ1-2; 8 bases fit TRBD1. There are 17 residues in the CDR3. After removal of 1 base from V and 7 bases from J, the junction contained 14 bases not matched to a gene. Germline values: CDR1 LNHNV, CDR2 YYDKDF (reference sequence).

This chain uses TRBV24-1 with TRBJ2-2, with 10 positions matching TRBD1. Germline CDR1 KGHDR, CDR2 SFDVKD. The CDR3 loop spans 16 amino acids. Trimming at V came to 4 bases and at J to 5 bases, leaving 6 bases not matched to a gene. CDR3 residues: CATSEPTGGKTGELFF. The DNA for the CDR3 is TGTGCCACCAGTGAACCGACAGGGGGCAAAACCGGGGAGCTGTTTTTT.

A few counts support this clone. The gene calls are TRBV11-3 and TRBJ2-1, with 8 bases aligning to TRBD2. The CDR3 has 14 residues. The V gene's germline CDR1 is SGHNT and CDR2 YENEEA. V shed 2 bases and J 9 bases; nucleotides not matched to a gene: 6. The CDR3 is CASSLSSGSSEQFF. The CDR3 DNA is TGTGCCAGCAGCTTATCGAGCGGGAGCAGTGAGCAGTTCTTC.

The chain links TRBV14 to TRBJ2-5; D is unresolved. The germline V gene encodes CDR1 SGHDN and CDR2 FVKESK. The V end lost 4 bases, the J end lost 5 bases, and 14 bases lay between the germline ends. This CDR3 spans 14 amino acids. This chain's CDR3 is CASSPELYSETQYF. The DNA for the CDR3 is TGTGCCAGCAGCCCGGAGCTATACTCCGAGACCCAGTACTTC. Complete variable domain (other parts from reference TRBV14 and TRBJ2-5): EAGVTQFPSHSVIEKGQTVTLRCDPISGHDNLYWYRRVMGKEIKFLLHFVKESKQDESGMPNNRFLAERTGGTYSTLKVQPAELEDSGVYFCASSPELYSETQYFGPGTRLLVL.

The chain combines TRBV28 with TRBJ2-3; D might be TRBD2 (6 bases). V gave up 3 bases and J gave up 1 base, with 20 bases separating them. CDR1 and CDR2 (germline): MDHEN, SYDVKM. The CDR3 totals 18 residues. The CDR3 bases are TGTGCCAGCAGTTTGCCCTCGGAGTCTAGCGCTCGCACAGATACGCAGTATTTT. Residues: CASSLPSESSARTDTQYF.

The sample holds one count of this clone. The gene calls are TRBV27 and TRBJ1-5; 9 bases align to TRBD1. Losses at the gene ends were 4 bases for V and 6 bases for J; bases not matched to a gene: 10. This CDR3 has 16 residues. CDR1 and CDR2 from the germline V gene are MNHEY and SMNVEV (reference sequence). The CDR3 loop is CASSSLQGARGQPQHF. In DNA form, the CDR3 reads TGTGCCAGCAGTTCCCTACAGGGGGCTAGGGGTCAGCCCCAGCATTTT.

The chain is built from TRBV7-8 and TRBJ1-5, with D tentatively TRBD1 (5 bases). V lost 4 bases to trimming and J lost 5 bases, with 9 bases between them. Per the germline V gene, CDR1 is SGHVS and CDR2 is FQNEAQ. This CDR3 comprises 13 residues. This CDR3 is CASSSRGDQPQHF. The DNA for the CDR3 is TGTGCCAGCAGCTCGCGGGGCGATCAGCCCCAGCATTTT.

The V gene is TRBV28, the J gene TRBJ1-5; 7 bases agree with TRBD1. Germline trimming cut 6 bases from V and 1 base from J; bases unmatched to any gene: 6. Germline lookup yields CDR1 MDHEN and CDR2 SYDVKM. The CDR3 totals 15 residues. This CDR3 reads CASSLTGASNQPQHF. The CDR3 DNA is TGTGCCAGCAGCCTCACAGGGGCGAGCAATCAGCCCCAGCATTTT.

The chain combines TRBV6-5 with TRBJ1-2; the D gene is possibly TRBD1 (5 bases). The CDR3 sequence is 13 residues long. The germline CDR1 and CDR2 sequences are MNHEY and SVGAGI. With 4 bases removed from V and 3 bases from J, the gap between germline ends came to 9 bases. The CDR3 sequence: CASSLGGDYGYTF. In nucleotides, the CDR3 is TGTGCCAGCAGTTTAGGAGGGGACTATGGCTACACCTTC.

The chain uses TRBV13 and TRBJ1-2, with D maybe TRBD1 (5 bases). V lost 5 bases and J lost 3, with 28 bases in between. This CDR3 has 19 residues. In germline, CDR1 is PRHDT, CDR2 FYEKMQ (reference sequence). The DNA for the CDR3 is TGTGCCAGCAGCCCGGCTTTCTTGGCCGACGGTCGGGGGGACTATGGCTACACCTTC. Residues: CASSPAFLADGRGDYGYTF.

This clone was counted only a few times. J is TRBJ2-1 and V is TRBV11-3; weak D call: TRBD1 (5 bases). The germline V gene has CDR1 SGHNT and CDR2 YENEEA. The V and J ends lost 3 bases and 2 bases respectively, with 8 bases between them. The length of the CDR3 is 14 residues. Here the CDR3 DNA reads TGTGCCAGCAGCTTCAAGGGGACCTACAATGAGCAGTTCTTC. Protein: CASSFKGTYNEQFF.

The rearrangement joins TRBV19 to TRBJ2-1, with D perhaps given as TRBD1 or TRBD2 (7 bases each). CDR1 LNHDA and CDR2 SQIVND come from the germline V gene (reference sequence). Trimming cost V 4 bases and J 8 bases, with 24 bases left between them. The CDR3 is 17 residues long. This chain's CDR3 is CASSKSAPGGGFDEQFF. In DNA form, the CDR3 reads TGTGCCAGTAGTAAATCCGCCCCAGGGGGGGGGTTCGATGAGCAGTTCTTC.

The CDR3: CASSQVWPSWEQFF. The CDR3 DNA sequence: TGTGCCAGCAGCCAAGTTTGGCCTAGCTGGGAACAGTTCTTC. The V and J genes are TRBV14 and TRBJ2-1, with D possibly being TRBD2 (5 bases). Germline loops: CDR1 SGHDN, CDR2 FVKESK. The CDR3 length is 14 residues. Between the trimmed V and J ends, which lost 1 base and 13 bases, there was a span of 17 bases.

The CDR3 DNA follows: TGTGCCATCAGTGAATCAGGGCTAAACTACGAGCAGTACTTC. It is translated as CAISESGLNYEQYF. This chain connects TRBV10-3 to TRBJ2-7; D is possibly TRBD1 (5 bases). This CDR3 comprises 14 residues. V lost 3 bases to trimming and J lost 3 bases, with 12 bases between them. CDR1 is ENHRY and CDR2 is SYGVKD in the germline V gene.

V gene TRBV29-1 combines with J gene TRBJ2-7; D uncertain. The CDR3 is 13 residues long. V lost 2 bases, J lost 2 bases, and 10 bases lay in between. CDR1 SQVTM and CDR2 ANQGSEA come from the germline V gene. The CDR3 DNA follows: TGCAGCGTTGAAAACTACAGCCCCTACGAGCAGTACTTC. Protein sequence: CSVENYSPYEQYF.

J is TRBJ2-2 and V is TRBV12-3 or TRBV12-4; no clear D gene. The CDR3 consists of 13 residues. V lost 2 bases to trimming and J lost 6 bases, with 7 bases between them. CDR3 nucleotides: TGTGCCAGCAGTTTATGGGTTGCCGGGGAGCTGTTTTTT. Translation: CASSLWVAGELFF.

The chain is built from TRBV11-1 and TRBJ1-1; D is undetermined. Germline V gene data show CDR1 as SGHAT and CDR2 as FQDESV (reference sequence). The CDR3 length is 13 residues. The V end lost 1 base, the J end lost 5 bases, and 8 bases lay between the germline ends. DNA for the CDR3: TGTGCCAGCAGCTTAGTCAGGAGGACTGAAGCTTTCTTT. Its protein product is CASSLVRRTEAFF.

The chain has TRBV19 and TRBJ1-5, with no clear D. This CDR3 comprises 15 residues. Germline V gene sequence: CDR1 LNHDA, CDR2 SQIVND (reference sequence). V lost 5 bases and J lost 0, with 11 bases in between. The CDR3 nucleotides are TGTGCCAGTAGTGCCAAACATGTTAGCAATCAGCCCCAGCATTTT. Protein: CASSAKHVSNQPQHF.

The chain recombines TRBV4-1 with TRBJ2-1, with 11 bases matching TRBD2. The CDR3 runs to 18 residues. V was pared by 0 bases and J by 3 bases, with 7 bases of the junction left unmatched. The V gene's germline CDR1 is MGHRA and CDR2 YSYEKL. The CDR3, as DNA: TGCGCCAGCAGCCAAGATAGATTCGGGACTAGCGGCTACAATGAGCAGTTCTTC. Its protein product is CASSQDRFGTSGYNEQFF.

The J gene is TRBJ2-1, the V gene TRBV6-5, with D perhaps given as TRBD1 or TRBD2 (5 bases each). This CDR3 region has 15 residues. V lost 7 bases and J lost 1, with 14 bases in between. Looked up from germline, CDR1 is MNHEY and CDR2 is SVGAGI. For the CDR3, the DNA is TGTGCCAGCATTCGGGGACGTCGATCCTACAATGAGCAGTTCTTC. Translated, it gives CASIRGRRSYNEQFF.